This T cell receptor beta chain was identified in a study of OX40 agonist ivuxolimab in advanced cancers. The CDR3 sequence is 13 residues long. Germline CDR1 reads LNHDA; CDR2 reads SQIVND (reference sequence). The V and J ends lost 5 bases and 0 bases respectively, with 5 bases between them. Assay used: immunoSEQ multiplex PCR; TCRdb lists only in-frame clones, some missing. The profile shows nearly 110,000 clones, about nine tenths of them singletons. This receptor was identified in an adult with an advanced solid tumor such as melanoma, head and neck, liver or kidney cancer. Source: CD4+ or CD8+ T cells sorted from blood, taken in a trial of the OX40 agonist ivuxolimab. V usage is TRBV19 and J usage is TRBJ1-5; D call uncertain. The CDR3: CASSRDSNQPQHF. The CDR3 DNA reads TGTGCCAGTAGTCGAGATAGCAATCAGCCCCAGCATTTT. Variable domain in full (rest from reference TRBV19 and TRBJ1-5): DGGITQSPKYLFRKEGQNVTLSCEQNLNHDAMYWYRQDPGQGLRLIYYSQIVNDFQKGDIAEGYSVSREKKESFPLTVTSAQKNPTAFYLCASSRDSNQPQHFGDGTRLSIL.